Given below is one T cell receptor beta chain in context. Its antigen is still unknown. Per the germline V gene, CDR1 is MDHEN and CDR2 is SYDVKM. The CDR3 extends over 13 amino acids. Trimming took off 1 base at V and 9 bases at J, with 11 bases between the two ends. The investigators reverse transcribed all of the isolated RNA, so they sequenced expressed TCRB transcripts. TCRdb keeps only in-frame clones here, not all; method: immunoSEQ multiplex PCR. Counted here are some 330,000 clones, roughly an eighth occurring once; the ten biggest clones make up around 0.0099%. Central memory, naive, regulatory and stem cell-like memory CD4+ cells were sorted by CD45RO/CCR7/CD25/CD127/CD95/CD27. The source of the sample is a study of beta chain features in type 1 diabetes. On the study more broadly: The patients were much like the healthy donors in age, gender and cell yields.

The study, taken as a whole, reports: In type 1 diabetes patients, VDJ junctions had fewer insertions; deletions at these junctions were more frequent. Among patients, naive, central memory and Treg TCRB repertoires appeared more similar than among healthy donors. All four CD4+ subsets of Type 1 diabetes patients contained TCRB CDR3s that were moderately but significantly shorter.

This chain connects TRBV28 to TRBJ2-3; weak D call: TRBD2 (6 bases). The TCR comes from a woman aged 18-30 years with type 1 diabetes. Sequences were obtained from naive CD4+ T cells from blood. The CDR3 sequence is CASSLSPAGTQYF. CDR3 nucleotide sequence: TGTGCCAGCAGTTTATCCCCGGCGGGGACGCAGTATTTT.